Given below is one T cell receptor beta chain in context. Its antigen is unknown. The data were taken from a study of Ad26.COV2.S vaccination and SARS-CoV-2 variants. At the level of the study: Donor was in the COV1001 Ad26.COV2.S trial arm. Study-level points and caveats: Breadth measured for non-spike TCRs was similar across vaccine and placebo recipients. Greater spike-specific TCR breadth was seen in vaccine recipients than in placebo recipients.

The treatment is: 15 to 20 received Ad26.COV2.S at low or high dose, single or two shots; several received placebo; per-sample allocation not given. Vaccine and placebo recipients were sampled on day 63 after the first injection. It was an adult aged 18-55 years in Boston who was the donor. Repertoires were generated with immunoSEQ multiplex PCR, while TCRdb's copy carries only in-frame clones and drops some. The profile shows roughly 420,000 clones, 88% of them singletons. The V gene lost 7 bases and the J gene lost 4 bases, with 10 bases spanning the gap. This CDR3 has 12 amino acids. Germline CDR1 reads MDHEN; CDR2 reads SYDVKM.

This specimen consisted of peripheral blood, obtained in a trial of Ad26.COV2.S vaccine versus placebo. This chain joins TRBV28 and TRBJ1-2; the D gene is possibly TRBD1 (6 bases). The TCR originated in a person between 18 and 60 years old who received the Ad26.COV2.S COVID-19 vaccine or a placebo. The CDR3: CASKGGPYGYTF. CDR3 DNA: TGTGCCAGCAAGGGGGGGCCCTATGGCTACACCTTC.